The 18 T cell receptor beta chains in this list originate from one sample, sequenced in a study of identifying expanded T cells in peripheral blood. TCRdb's table, derived via immunoSEQ multiplex PCR, lists solely in-frame clones and lacks some. The sample holds some 93,000 clones; approximately 91% are singletons and the top ten take about 4.2%. Source material: blood. These TCRs come from a person aged 18-70 years in good health.

The CDR3 bases are TGCAGCGTTGCTTTTTCAGCCAACACTGAAGCTTTCTTT. Encoded protein: CSVAFSANTEAFF. The rearrangement uses TRBV29-1 and TRBJ1-1, with D hard to call. This CDR3 region has 13 residues. Germline V gene lookup returns CDR1 SQVTM and CDR2 ANQGSEA. Deletions cut 4 bases from V and 2 bases from J, with 11 bases between.

Comments on this clone: The sample contains more than one DNA sequence encoding this CDR3. V usage is TRBV6-1 and J usage is TRBJ1-4, with D hard to call. V lost 7 bases and J 7 bases, leaving 7 bases between the germline ends. CDR3 length: 11 amino acids. Germline V lookup: CDR1 MNHNS, CDR2 SASEGT. In DNA form, the CDR3 reads TGTGCCAGCAAGGGTAGTGAAAAACTGTTTTTT. Its translation is CASKGSEKLFF.

A remark on this clone: Other DNA variants within this sample encode the same CDR3. The chain has TRBV11-2 and TRBJ1-5; no clear D gene. The CDR3 is made up of 12 amino acids. Deletions cut 1 base from V and 7 bases from J, with 5 bases between. In germline, CDR1 is SGHAT, CDR2 FQNNGV. CDR3 coding DNA: TGTGCCAGCAGCTTAGCCGGACAGCCCCAGCATTTT. It is translated as CASSLAGQPQHF.

The rearrangement uses TRBV19 and TRBJ2-7, with 11 bases fitting TRBD1. The CDR3 contains 16 residues. CDR1 and CDR2 from the germline V gene are LNHDA and SQIVND (reference sequence). Germline trimming cut 3 bases from V and 2 bases from J; bases unmatched to any gene: 6. CDR3 sequence reads: CASSIGQGAGTYEQYF. The CDR3 nucleotides read TGTGCCAGTAGTATCGGACAGGGGGCCGGAACCTACGAGCAGTACTTC. Full variable domain (outside the CDR3, taken from reference TRBV19 and TRBJ2-7): DGGITQSPKYLFRKEGQNVTLSCEQNLNHDAMYWYRQDPGQGLRLIYYSQIVNDFQKGDIAEGYSVSREKKESFPLTVTSAQKNPTAFYLCASSIGQGAGTYEQYFGPGTRLTVT.

The chain links TRBV29-1 to TRBJ2-1; 8 positions match TRBD2. CDR1 and CDR2 from the germline V gene are SQVTM and ANQGSEA. J was trimmed by 4 bases and V by 7 bases; bases with no gene match: 12. CDR3 length: 15 amino acids. CDR3 sequence reads: CSAAGGLAAYNEQFF. CDR3 nucleotides: TGCAGCGCTGCTGGTGGACTAGCAGCGTACAATGAGCAGTTCTTC.

The chain is built from TRBV20-1 and TRBJ1-1; the D is unclear. CDR1 DFQATT and CDR2 SNEGSKA come from the germline V gene (reference sequence). The CDR3 spans 11 residues. V was pared by 2 bases and J by 3 bases, with 4 bases between. The CDR3 loop is CSARTHTEAFF. CDR3 coding DNA: TGCAGTGCTAGAACCCACACTGAAGCTTTCTTT.

The chain couples TRBV4-1 to TRBJ2-7, with TRBD2 matching over 12 bases. With 6 bases clipped from V and 3 bases from J, the junction kept 3 bases outside the gene matches. Germline-derived CDR1 and CDR2 are MGHRA and YSYEKL. CDR3 length equals 14 residues. The CDR3 DNA reads as TGCGCCAGCAGGGCGACTAGCGGGGGCTACGAGCAGTACTTC. This gives the protein CASRATSGGYEQYF.

The chain couples TRBV7-9 to TRBJ1-6; a weak D match, TRBD1 (5 bases). The CDR3 sequence is 14 residues long. Between the trimmed V and J ends, which lost 5 bases and 7 bases, there was a span of 12 bases. Germline V gene lookup returns CDR1 SEHNR and CDR2 FQNEAQ (reference sequence). The chain's CDR3 is CASSPGTENSPLHF. CDR3 DNA sequence: TGTGCCAGCAGCCCCGGGACGGAAAATTCACCCCTCCACTTT.

In this sample, this clone turned up once. V gene TRBV11-2 combines with J gene TRBJ2-1; possibly TRBD2 for D (5 bases). The ends were cut back, 5 bases at V and 6 bases at J, with 14 bases in the middle. CDR1 and CDR2 (germline): SGHAT, FQNNGV. The CDR3 is 14 residues long. In DNA form, the CDR3 reads TGTGCCAGCAGCGCCGTGGGAGCTTTCAATGAGCAGTTCTTC. This translates into CASSAVGAFNEQFF.

The chain uses TRBV6-5 and TRBJ2-7, with 10 bases matching TRBD1. The V gene's germline CDR1 is MNHEY and CDR2 SVGAGI. Unmatched junction bases numbered 3, after V lost 4 bases and J lost 0 bases. CDR3 length: 15 amino acids. For the CDR3, the DNA is TGTGCCAGCAGTTGGGACAGGGGCCCCTCCTACGAGCAGTACTTC. Translating gives CASSWDRGPSYEQYF.

CDR3 region: CASSLTDGYEQYF. For the CDR3, the DNA is TGTGCCAGCAGCTTGACGGACGGTTACGAGCAGTACTTC. The chain joins TRBV5-6 to TRBJ2-7; D remains ambiguous. V was clipped by 1 base and J by 4 bases, with 9 bases between them. The CDR3 is 13 amino acids. Germline V gives CDR1 SGHDT, CDR2 YYEEEE.

The chain has TRBV5-5 and TRBJ2-7; D is unclear. Trimming removed 0 bases at V and 4 bases at J, with 5 bases between. From germline, CDR1 is SGHKS and CDR2 YYEKEE (reference sequence). CDR3 length: 12 residues. The DNA of the CDR3 is TGTGCCAGCAGCTTGGGGGTTTACGAGCAGTACTTC. It translates to CASSLGVYEQYF.

CDR3 loop: CASSIDGGPNEAFF. CDR3 DNA sequence: TGTGCCAGTAGTATTGATGGGGGCCCAAACGAAGCTTTCTTT. The genes are TRBV19 and TRBJ1-1; D possibly corresponds to TRBD1 (6 bases). CDR1 is LNHDA and CDR2 is SQIVND in the germline V gene (reference sequence). V was trimmed by 3 bases and J by 8 bases, leaving 16 bases between them. The CDR3 covers 14 residues.

This clone appeared a single time. This chain uses TRBV28 with TRBJ2-1; D ambiguous. Germline V gene data show CDR1 as MDHEN and CDR2 as SYDVKM. The CDR3 totals 16 residues. With 8 bases removed from V and 4 bases from J, the gap between germline ends came to 21 bases. The CDR3 nucleotides are TGTGCCAGCTTAATAGCCTCGTTTCCGCTATACAATGAGCAGTTCTTC. Its translation: CASLIASFPLYNEQFF.

This clone occurred once. The chain combines TRBV7-3 with TRBJ2-3; perhaps TRBD2 as D (5 bases). The CDR3 length is 16 residues. Looked up from germline, CDR1 is SGHTA and CDR2 is FQGTGA. Trimming took 5 bases from V and 6 from J, leaving 21 bases between them. The CDR3 spells CASSLARAQVVDTQYF. CDR3 in DNA: TGTGCCAGCAGCCTAGCCCGGGCCCAGGTGGTTGATACGCAGTATTTT.

Here the CDR3 reads CASSLTGGSEAFF. CDR3 coding DNA: TGTGCCAGCAGCTTGACTGGGGGTTCTGAAGCTTTCTTT. The chain links TRBV5-6 to TRBJ1-1, with a weak D call TRBD1 (5 bases). Germline CDR1 is SGHDT and CDR2 is YYEEEE. V was pared by 1 base and J by 6 bases, with 10 bases between. The CDR3 contains 13 residues.

The J gene is TRBJ1-5, the V gene TRBV4-1; TRBD1 agrees at 9 bases. The germline V gene has CDR1 MGHRA and CDR2 YSYEKL. The CDR3 contains 14 residues. V lost 4 bases and J lost 5; bases outside the gene matches: 3. The DNA for the CDR3 is TGCGCCAGCAGCCCGACAGGGGGGGATCAGCCCCAGCATTTT. Translated: CASSPTGGDQPQHF.

The chain combines TRBV4-3 with TRBJ2-1; perhaps D is TRBD1 or TRBD2 (5 bases each). The CDR3 loop spans 16 amino acids. V lost 0 bases, J lost 4 bases, and 13 bases lay in between. Germline loops: CDR1 LGHNA, CDR2 YSLEER. CDR3 region: CASSQDEGGGYNEQFF. The CDR3 nucleotides read TGCGCCAGCAGCCAAGATGAGGGTGGGGGTTACAATGAGCAGTTCTTC.